This T cell receptor beta chain was sequenced during a study of neurological immune-mediated disorders. Germline V gene sequence: CDR1 SGHAT, CDR2 FQNNGV. Germline trimming cut 6 bases from V and 2 bases from J; bases unmatched to any gene: 15. The CDR3 consists of 17 residues. This clonotype was detected ten times or more. The team produced cDNA through 5'RACE using 10-nucleotide random UMIs. TCRdb itself ran the 5' RACE reads through MiXCR, one entry per CDR3 protein. The top ten clones hold roughly 1.9% of a sample with about 54,000 distinct CDR3 sequences, 4% of them seen once. The V gene is TRBV11-2, the J gene TRBJ2-7; 8 bases fit TRBD1. The source is a middle-aged woman with multiple sclerosis. The sequenced material came from CD4+ T cells from blood. The CDR3 sequence: CASRKGQGQGPTYEQYF. Here the CDR3 DNA reads TGTGCCAGCAGAAAGGGACAAGGACAGGGCCCCACCTACGAGCAGTACTTC.